This entry lists 2 T cell receptor beta chains sequenced from one sample in a study of T cell responses to AZD1222 COVID-19 vaccine. The protocol was immunoSEQ multiplex PCR, while the TCRdb copy is restricted to in-frame clones and leaves out a portion. The sample records 140,000 or so clones, roughly nine tenths being singletons. The starting material was peripheral blood, obtained on day 0 of AZD1222 vaccination. The receptors shown here come from an adult in good health.

The chain couples TRBV2 to TRBJ1-2; D is unclear. The CDR3 sequence is 11 residues long. Germline loops: CDR1 SNHLY, CDR2 FYNNEI. Trimming cost V 6 bases and J 3 bases, with 5 bases left between them. DNA for the CDR3: TGTGCCAGCAGCCGATACTATGGCTACACCTTC. Translating it yields CASSRYYGYTF.

The chain links TRBV30 to TRBJ1-6, with a weak D call TRBD1 (6 bases). The CDR3 spans 14 residues. Per germline, CDR1 GTSNPN and CDR2 SVGIG (reference sequence). Deletions cut 0 bases from V and 10 bases from J, with 13 bases between. CDR3 loop: CAWSVGGGRSPLHF. As DNA, the CDR3 is TGTGCCTGGAGTGTAGGGGGGGGAAGGTCACCCCTCCACTTT.